These T cell receptor beta chains were read from a single sample in a study of blood T cell repertoires in COVID-19. The data were produced by immunoSEQ multiplex PCR, yet TCRdb's version contains in-frame clones alone and is incomplete. The sample has more than 30,000 clones; roughly 88% are singletons. Sequencing was performed on peripheral blood. The origin of the receptors is a man aged 60 to 69 with active COVID-19. Each CDR3 is given with its conserved first and last residue. Fields, in order: CDR3 protein, CDR3 DNA, V gene, clone size, J gene, D gene. A D gene is named only where the DNA matches it firmly. Part of the rows lack a size; the others show once, few, many or a class for expanded clones.

CASSFSGTSYNEQFF TGTGCCAGCAGTTTCTCCGGGACTAGCTACAATGAGCAGTTCTTC TRBV27 once TRBJ2-1 TRBD2
CASSGSKRGIYNEQFF TGTGCCAGCAGTGGTTCTAAGCGGGGCATCTACAATGAGCAGTTCTTC TRBV2 - TRBJ2-1 TRBD2
CASSTKRAGAGEQYF TGTGCCAGCTCGACGAAGCGAGCGGGAGCTGGGGAGCAGTACTTC TRBV18 - TRBJ2-7 TRBD2
CASSRAGDTDTQYF TGTGCCAGCAGCCGAGCGGGGGACACAGATACGCAGTATTTT TRBV4-2 - TRBJ2-3 TRBD2
CASRRTQGLTEAFF TGTGCCAGCAGGAGAACACAGGGTTTAACTGAAGCTTTCTTT TRBV2 - TRBJ1-1 -
CASSIPGQGSDMETQYF TGTGCCAGTAGTATTCCGGGACAGGGATCTGATATGGAGACCCAGTACTTC TRBV19 - TRBJ2-5 TRBD1
CASSVGLAGDTGELFF TGTGCCAGCAGCGTCGGACTAGCGGGAGACACCGGGGAGCTGTTTTTT TRBV9 - TRBJ2-2 TRBD2
CASSSPRGDEQFF TGTGCCAGCAGCTCCCCCAGAGGCGATGAGCAGTTCTTC TRBV5-4 - TRBJ2-1 -
CASSVWREGLSQYF TGTGCCAGCAGCGTTTGGCGGGAGGGCCTATCGCAGTATTTT TRBV9 once TRBJ2-3 TRBD2
CASSRAGPTQYF TGTGCCAGCAGCCGAGCGGGACCTACGCAGTATTTT TRBV9 - TRBJ2-3 TRBD2
CAISESGQVNEQYF TGTGCCATCAGTGAGTCGGGCCAGGTAAACGAGCAGTACTTC TRBV10-3 - TRBJ2-7 -
CASSFAAGGLNEQFF TGTGCCAGTAGTTTCGCAGCGGGAGGGCTGAATGAGCAGTTCTTC TRBV19 - TRBJ2-1 TRBD2
CAISEGLAGGSDTQYF TGTGCCATCAGCGAGGGACTAGCGGGAGGCTCAGATACGCAGTATTTT TRBV10-3 - TRBJ2-3 TRBD2
CASRPRADVSNYGYTF TGTGCCAGTAGACCTCGTGCAGATGTATCTAACTATGGCTACACCTTC TRBV19 once TRBJ1-2 -
CASSDDIRNEQFF TGTGCCAGCAGTGACGACATCCGCAATGAGCAGTTCTTC TRBV12-3/TRBV12-4 few TRBJ2-1 -
CASSQPGVGANVLTF TGCGCCAGCAGCCAACCAGGGGTTGGGGCCAACGTCCTGACTTTC TRBV4-1 - TRBJ2-6 -
CASSQYPTGGFSDTQYF TGTGCCAGCAGTCAATACCCGACAGGGGGGTTCTCAGATACGCAGTATTTT TRBV9 - TRBJ2-3 TRBD1
CASSLVGTGYGDEQFF TGTGCCAGCAGCTTAGTGGGGACAGGGTATGGCGATGAGCAGTTCTTC TRBV7-2 - TRBJ2-1 TRBD1
CASSERGSGNTIYF TGTGCCAGCAGTGAACGGGGGTCGGGAAACACCATATATTTT TRBV25-1 few TRBJ1-3 -
CASSLTMAPYGYTF TGTGCCAGCAGCTTAACTATGGCCCCGTATGGCTACACCTTC TRBV11-2 - TRBJ1-2 -
CASSLSSGYNEQFF TGTGCCAGCAGCTTAAGTAGCGGTTACAATGAGCAGTTCTTC TRBV7-3 - TRBJ2-1 -
CSVREGGYTF TGCAGCGTCAGGGAGGGTGGCTACACCTTC TRBV29-1 - TRBJ1-2 -
CASSEREGQGRYGYTF TGTGCCAGCAGTGAACGGGAGGGACAGGGTCGGTATGGCTACACCTTC TRBV6-1 - TRBJ1-2 TRBD1
CASSDRGFVAFF TGTGCCAGCAGTGATCGAGGATTTGTAGCTTTCTTT TRBV2 - TRBJ1-1 -
CASSTFRTVSNEKLFF TGTGCCAGTAGTACCTTCCGGACAGTTTCTAATGAAAAACTGTTTTTT TRBV19 - TRBJ1-4 -